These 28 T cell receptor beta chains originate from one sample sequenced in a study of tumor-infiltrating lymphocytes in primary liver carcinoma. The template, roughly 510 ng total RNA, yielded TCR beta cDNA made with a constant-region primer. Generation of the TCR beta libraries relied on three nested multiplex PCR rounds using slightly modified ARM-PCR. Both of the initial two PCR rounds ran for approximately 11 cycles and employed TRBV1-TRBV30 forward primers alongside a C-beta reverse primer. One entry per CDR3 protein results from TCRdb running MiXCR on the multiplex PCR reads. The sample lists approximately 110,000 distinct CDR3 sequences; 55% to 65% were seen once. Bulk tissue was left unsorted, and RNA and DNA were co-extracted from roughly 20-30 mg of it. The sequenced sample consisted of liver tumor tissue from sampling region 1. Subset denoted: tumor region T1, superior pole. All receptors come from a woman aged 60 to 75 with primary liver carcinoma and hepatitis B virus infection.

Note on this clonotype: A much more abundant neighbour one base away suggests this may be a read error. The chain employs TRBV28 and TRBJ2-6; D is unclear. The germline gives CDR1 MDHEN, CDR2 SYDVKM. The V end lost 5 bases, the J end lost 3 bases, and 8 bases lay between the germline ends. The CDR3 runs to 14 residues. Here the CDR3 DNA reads TGTGCCAGCAGTCTCCAGTGTGGGGCCAACGTCCTGACTTTC. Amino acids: CASSLQCGANVLTF.

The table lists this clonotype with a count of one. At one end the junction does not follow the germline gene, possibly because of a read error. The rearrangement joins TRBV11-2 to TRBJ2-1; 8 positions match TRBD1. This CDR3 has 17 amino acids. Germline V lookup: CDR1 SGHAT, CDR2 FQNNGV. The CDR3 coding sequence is TGTGCCAGCAGCCAAAAGTATTTGAGGACAGGGCCTCATGAGCAGTTCTTT. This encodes CASSQKYLRTGPHEQFF.

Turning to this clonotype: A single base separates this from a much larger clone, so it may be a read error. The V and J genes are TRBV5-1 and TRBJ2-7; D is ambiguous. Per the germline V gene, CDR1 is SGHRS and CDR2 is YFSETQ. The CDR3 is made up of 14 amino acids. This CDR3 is CDSSLLSTSYEQYF. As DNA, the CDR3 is TGCGACAGCAGCTTGTTATCTACATCCTACGAGCAGTACTTC.

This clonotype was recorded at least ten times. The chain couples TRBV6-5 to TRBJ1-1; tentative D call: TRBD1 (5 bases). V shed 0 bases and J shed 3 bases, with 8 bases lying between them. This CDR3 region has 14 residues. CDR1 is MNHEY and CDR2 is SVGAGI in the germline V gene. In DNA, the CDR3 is TGTGCCAGCAGTTACTCGAGGGGAGACACTGAAGCTTTCTTT. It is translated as CASSYSRGDTEAFF.

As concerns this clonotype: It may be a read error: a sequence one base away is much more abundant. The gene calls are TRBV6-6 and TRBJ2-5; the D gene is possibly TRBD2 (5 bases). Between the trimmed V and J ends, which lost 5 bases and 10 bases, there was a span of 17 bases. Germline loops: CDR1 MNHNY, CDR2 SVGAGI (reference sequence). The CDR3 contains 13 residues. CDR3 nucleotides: TGTGCCAGCAGTCAAGACTATGGTGGGATCCAGTACTTC. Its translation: CASSQDYGGIQYF.

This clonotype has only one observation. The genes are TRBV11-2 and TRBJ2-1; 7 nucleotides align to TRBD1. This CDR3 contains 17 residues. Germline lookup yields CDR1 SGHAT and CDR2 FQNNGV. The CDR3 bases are TGTGCTGGCAGCTTAACCCACGGAGATGGGTACAGGGGTGAGCAGTTCTTC. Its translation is CAGSLTHGDGYRGEQFF.

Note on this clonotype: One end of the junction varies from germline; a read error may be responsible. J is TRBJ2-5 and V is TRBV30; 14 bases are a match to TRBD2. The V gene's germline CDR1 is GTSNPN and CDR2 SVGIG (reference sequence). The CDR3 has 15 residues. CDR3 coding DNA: TGTGACTGGAGTACCGGGACTAGCGGGAGAGAGACCCAGTACTTC. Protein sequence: CDWSTGTSGRETQYF.

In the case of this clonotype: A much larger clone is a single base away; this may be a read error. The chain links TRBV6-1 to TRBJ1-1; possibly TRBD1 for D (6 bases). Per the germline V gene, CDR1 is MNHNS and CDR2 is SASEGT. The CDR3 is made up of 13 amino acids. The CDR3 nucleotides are TGTGTCAGCAGTGAACAGGGACGGACTGAAGCTTTCTTT. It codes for CVSSEQGRTEAFF.

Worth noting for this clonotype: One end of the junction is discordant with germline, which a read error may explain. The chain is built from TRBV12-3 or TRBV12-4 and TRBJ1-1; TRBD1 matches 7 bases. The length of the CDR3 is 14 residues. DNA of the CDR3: TGTACCAGCAGCCCGGACGACAGGGACACTGAAGCTTTCTTT. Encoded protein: CTSSPDDRDTEAFF.

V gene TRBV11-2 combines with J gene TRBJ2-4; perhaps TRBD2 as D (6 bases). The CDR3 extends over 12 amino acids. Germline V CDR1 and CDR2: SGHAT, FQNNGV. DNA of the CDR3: TGTGCTAGCGGCTTAGTTCCGAACATTCAGTACTTC. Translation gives CASGLVPNIQYF.

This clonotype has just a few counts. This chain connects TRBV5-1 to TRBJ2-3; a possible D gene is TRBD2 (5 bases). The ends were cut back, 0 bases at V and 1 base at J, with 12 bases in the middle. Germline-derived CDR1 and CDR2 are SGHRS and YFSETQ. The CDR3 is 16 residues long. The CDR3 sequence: CASSLVAGRGTDTQYF. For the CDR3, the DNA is TGCGCCAGCAGCTTGGTTGCGGGCCGTGGCACAGATACGCAGTATTTT.

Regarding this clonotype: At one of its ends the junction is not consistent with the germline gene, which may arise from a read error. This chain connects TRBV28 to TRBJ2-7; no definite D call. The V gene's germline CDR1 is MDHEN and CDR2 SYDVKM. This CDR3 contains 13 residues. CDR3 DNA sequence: TGTGCCAACAGTTTAAGCCCCCTCTACGAGCAGTACTTC. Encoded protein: CANSLSPLYEQYF.

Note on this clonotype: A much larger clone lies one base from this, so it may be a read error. The CDR3 coding sequence is TGTGCCAGCAGCTTGTGGGTAGCGGGAGACTACGAGCAGTACTTC. This encodes CASSLWVAGDYEQYF. V is TRBV5-6 and J is TRBJ2-7, with 9 bases lining up with TRBD2. The V segment lost 1 base and the J segment 3 bases; nucleotides outside the gene matches: 5. From germline, CDR1 is SGHDT and CDR2 YYEEEE. CDR3 length: 15 amino acids.

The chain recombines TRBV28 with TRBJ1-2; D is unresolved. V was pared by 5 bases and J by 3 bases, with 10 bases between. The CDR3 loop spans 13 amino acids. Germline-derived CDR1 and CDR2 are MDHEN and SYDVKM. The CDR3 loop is CASSLDGYYGYTF. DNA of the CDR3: TGTGCCAGCAGTCTGGACGGATACTATGGCTACACCTTC.

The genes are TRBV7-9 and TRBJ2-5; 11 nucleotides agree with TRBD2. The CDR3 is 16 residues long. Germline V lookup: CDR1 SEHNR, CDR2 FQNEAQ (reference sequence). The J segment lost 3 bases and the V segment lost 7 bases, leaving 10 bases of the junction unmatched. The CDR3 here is CASNSYIAGGKETQYF. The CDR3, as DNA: TGTGCCAGCAACTCATACATAGCGGGAGGGAAAGAGACCCAGTACTTC. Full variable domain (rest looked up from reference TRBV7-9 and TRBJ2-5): DTGVSQNPRHKITKRGQNVTFRCDPISEHNRLYWYRQTLGQGPEFLTYFQNEAQLEKSRLLSDRFSAERPKGSFSTLEIQRTEQGDSAMYLCASNSYIAGGKETQYFGPGTRLLVL.

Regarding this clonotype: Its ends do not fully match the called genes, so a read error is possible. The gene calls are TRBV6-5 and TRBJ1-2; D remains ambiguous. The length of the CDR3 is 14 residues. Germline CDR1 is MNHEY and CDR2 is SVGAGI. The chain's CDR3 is CASSYQGGNYVYTF. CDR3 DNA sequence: TGTGCCAGCAGTTACCAAGGTGGGAACTATGTCTACACCTTC.

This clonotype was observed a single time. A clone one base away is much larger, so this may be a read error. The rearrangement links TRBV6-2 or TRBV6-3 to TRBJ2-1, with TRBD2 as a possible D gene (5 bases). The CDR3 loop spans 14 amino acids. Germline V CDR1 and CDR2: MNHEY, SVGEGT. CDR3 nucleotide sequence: TGTACCAGCAGTTACTCGAGGGAGTACAATGAGCAGTTCTTC. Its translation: CTSSYSREYNEQFF.

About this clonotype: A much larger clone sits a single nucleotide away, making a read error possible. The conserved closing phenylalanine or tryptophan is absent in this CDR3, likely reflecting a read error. CDR3 residues: CASSPRRTLAGARNTKETQYS. The CDR3 DNA is TGTGCCAGCAGCCCCCGCCGGACTCTAGCGGGAGCGAGGAATACAAAAGAGACCCAGTACTCC. The chain combines TRBV7-8 with TRBJ2-5; 10 bases agree with TRBD2. This CDR3 is built from 21 residues. The V gene end was trimmed by 5 bases and the J gene end by 3 bases; junction bases not matched to a gene: 24. The germline V gene has CDR1 SGHVS and CDR2 FQNEAQ.

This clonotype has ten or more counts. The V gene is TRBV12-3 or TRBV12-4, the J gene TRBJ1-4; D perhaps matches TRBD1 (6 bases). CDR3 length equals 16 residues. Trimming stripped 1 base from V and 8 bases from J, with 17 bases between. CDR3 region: CASSLGQARGGEKLFF. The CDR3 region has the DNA TGTGCCAGCAGTTTAGGACAGGCCAGGGGAGGGGAAAAACTGTTTTTT.

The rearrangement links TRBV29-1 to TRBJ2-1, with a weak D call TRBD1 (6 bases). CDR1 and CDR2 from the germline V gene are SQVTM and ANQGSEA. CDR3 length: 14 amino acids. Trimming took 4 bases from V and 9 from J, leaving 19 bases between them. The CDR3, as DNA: TGCAGCGTTGGTGAGGGGGAGAGGGGGAGTGAGCAGTTCTTC. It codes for CSVGEGERGSEQFF.

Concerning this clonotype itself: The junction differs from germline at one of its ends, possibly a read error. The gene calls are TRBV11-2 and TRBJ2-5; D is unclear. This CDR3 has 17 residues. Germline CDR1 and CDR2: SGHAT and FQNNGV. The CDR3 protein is CTSSRSAGPGSQETQCF. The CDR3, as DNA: TGTACCAGCAGCCGTTCCGCCGGGCCCGGATCCCAAGAGACCCAGTGCTTC.

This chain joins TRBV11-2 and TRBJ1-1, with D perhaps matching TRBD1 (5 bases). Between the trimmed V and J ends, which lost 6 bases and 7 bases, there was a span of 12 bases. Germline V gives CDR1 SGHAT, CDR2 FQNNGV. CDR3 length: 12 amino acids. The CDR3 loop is CASSSKQDEAFF. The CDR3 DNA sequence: TGTGCCAGCAGTTCCAAACAGGATGAAGCTTTCTTT.

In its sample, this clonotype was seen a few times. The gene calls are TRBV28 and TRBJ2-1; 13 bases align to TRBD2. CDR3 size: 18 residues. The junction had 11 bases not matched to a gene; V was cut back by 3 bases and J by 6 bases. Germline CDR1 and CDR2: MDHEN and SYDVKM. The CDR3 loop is CASSFYFRLAGGGNEQFF. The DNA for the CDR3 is TGTGCCAGCAGTTTCTATTTCCGACTAGCGGGAGGTGGCAATGAGCAGTTCTTC.

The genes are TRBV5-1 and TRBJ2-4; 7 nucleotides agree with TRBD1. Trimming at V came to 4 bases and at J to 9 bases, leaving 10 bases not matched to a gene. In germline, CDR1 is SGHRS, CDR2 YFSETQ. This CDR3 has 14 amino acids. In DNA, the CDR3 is TGCGCCAGCAGCCTGACAAGACAGGGCGGCATTCAGTACTTC. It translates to CASSLTRQGGIQYF.

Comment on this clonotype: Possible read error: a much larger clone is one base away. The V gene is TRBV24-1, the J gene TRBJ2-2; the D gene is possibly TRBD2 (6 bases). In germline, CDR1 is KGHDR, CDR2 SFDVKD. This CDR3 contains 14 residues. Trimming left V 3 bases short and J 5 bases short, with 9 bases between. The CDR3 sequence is CATSDPRGTGELFF. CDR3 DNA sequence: TGTGCCACCAGTGATCCTCGGGGGACCGGGGAGCTGTTTTTT.

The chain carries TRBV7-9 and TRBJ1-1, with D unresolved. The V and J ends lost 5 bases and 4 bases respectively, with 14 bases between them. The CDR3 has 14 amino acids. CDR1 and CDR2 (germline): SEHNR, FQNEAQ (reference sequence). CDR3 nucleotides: TGTGCCAGCAGCGCACAGAACATGAGCACTGAAGCTTTCTTT. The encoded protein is CASSAQNMSTEAFF.

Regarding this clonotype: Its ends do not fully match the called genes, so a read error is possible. This CDR3 reads CSVGQGAPYSEQFF. The CDR3 coding sequence is TGTAGCGTTGGACAGGGAGCCCCCTACAGTGAGCAGTTCTTC. The rearrangement joins TRBV29-1 to TRBJ2-1, with 8 positions matching TRBD1. The CDR3 has 14 amino acids. Per the germline V gene, CDR1 is SQVTM and CDR2 is ANQGSEA.

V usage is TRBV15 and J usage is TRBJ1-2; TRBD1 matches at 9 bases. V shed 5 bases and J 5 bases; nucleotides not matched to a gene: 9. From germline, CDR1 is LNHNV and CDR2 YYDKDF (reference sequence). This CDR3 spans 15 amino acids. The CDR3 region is CATSLPLDRGYGYTF. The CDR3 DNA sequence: TGTGCCACCAGCCTGCCATTAGACAGGGGGTATGGCTACACCTTC.